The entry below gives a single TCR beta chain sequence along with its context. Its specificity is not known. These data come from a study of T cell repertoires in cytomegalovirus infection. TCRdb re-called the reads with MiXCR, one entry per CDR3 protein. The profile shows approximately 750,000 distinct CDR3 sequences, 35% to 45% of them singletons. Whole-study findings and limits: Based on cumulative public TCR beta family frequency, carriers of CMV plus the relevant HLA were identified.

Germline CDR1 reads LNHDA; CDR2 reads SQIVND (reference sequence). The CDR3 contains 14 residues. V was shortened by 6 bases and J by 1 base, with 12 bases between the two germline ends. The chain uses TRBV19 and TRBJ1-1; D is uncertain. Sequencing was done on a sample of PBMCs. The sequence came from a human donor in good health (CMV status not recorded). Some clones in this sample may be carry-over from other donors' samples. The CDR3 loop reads CASSPLAGNTEAFF. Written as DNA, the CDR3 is TGTGCCAGTAGCCCCCTAGCAGGGAACACTGAAGCTTTCTTT.